A selection of T cell receptor beta chains follows, all from one sample in a study of blood T cell repertoires in COVID-19. Some clones are missing from TCRdb's copy, which holds only in-frame ones; the method was immunoSEQ multiplex PCR. The sample carries more than 20,000 clones, about 88% recorded once. Material: peripheral blood. The receptors come from a human donor in a cohort sampled during active COVID-19. The CDR3 runs from the conserved cysteine through the conserved F or W. D genes are given only for firm matches. The size entry is marked missing in some rows and otherwise reads once, few, many or a size class.

-	TRBV7-9	TRBJ1-1	-	CATSTAGNTEAFF	TGTGCCACCAGTACTGCAGGGAACACTGAAGCTTTCTTT
-	TRBV24-1	TRBJ2-1	-	CATSDPSTGPNSYNEQFF	TGTGCCACCAGTGACCCGTCGACAGGTCCGAACTCCTACAATGAGCAGTTCTTC
TRBD1	TRBV4-1	TRBJ2-1	-	CASSQTGPLGEQFF	TGCGCCAGCAGCCAGACAGGGCCCCTGGGAGAGCAGTTCTTC
TRBD1	TRBV6-2/TRBV6-3	TRBJ2-1	-	CASSYSGTGSYNEQFF	TGTGCCAGCAGTTACTCTGGGACAGGGTCCTACAATGAGCAGTTCTTC
-	TRBV27	TRBJ2-5	few	CASSLAVTTETQYF	TGTGCCAGCAGTTTGGCGGTGACCACAGAGACCCAGTACTTC
TRBD1	TRBV24-1	TRBJ2-6	-	CATSQGVGSGANVLTF	TGTGCCACCTCACAGGGGGTAGGGTCTGGGGCCAACGTCCTGACTTTC
TRBD1	TRBV6-5	TRBJ2-5	-	CASSKDRGQETQYF	TGTGCCAGCAGTAAGGACAGGGGGCAAGAGACCCAGTACTTC
-	TRBV21-1	TRBJ2-1	-	CASSDRGTGGPHEQFF	TGTGCCAGCAGCGACAGAGGGACAGGGGGCCCCCATGAGCAGTTCTTC
TRBD1	TRBV6-2/TRBV6-3	TRBJ1-1	-	CASSYYAGGAFF	TGTGCCAGCAGTTACTATGCAGGGGGCGCTTTCTTT
TRBD2	TRBV5-4	TRBJ2-1	-	CASSVGTSGHNEQFF	TGTGCCAGCAGCGTCGGGACTAGCGGCCACAATGAGCAGTTCTTC
-	TRBV7-6	TRBJ2-7	-	CASSLANGFSYEQYF	TGTGCCAGCAGCTTAGCGAACGGGTTCTCCTACGAGCAGTACTTC
TRBD2	TRBV14	TRBJ2-1	once	CASSQDLGGKFNEQFF	TGTGCCAGCAGCCAAGATCTCGGGGGGAAATTCAATGAGCAGTTCTTC
TRBD2	TRBV15	TRBJ2-5	-	CATSLLAGGQETQYF	TGTGCCACCAGCTTGTTAGCGGGGGGCCAAGAGACCCAGTACTTC
-	TRBV7-2	TRBJ2-2	-	CASSYGTGNTGELFF	TGTGCCAGCAGCTACGGCACAGGGAACACCGGGGAGCTGTTTTTT
TRBD2	TRBV27	TRBJ2-3	-	CASGLAGVFTDTQYF	TGTGCCAGCGGACTAGCGGGAGTGTTCACAGATACGCAGTATTTT
TRBD1	TRBV4-1	TRBJ2-3	-	CASSLKQGQGADTQYF	TGCGCCAGCAGCCTTAAACAAGGACAGGGCGCAGATACGCAGTATTTT